This T cell receptor (beta chain) was identified during a study of blood T cells in healthy people across ages (dated by TCRdb to about 2015). Context from the whole study: In model experiments, template switching captured about one uniquely barcoded TCR beta cDNA molecule for every two T cells. The study measured age-related changes in TCR beta repertoire diversity using deep sequencing normalized with unique cDNA molecular identifiers. Four age groups were formed from the donors: young (average about 15 years), middle-aged (around 41), aged (roughly 59) and long-lived (approximately 80). To avoid experimental bias, donors of different ages were spread randomly across the sequencing lanes. Two additional independent replicas of 1 million unique cDNA reads from the same blood draw were analyzed for two donors (one aged 18 to 30 and one aged 80 or older).

The library was made by 5' RACE. Instrument on record: Illumina HiSeq 2500. The second PCR ran for about 6 to 11 cycles and used a J-beta primer mix along with a sample-barcoded 5' primer. A unique molecular identifier was introduced onto each TCR beta cDNA molecule by a template-switch 5' adaptor carrying 12 random nucleotides. Each sample yielded at least 3 million CDR3-containing paired-end reads. The Mint cDNA synthesis kit, primed by a TRBC-specific oligonucleotide, was used to synthesize first-strand cDNA from all RNA. Following uracil-DNA glycosylase treatment, all cDNA underwent a first 18-cycle PCR with the universal primers M1SS and BC2_uni_R. Concerning the study's data processing: Normalization of each sample was performed by random selection of 1 million high-quality reads, each carrying a distinct molecular identifier. Instead of being binned into consensus sequences, reads with shared molecular identifiers were discarded. MiTCR, with a Q25 quality threshold and the strictest error-elimination algorithm, was used for CDR3 identification, clonotype clustering and error correction. A nonparametric unseen species model with Euler transformation was used to estimate lower-bound total TCR beta diversity. TCRdb trimmed public reads at Q25 via fastp, called clones via MiXCR and kept in-frame beta chains. Under each unique CDR3 protein, matching rows form one entry showing the most common genes and DNA. TCRdb, rather than the study authors, made the V and J calls. The sample table contains about 1.5 million distinct CDR3 sequences; only one count was recorded for approximately 43% of them. The ten largest clones represent around 4% of the sample.

Donors were a few dozen systemically healthy Caucasian individuals from Russia aged roughly 6 to 95 years. Each donor gave about 10 milliliters of peripheral blood, drawn into EDTA-treated Vacutainer tubes. Ficoll-Paque density-gradient centrifugation was used to isolate PBMCs, with at least 6 million per sample. Trizol reagent was used to extract total RNA from PBMCs, with at least 5 micrograms per sample. The percentages of naive CD45RAhigh/CD27high T cells were determined by flow cytometry on a PBMC aliquot from every donor. Beyond this particular receptor, the publication reports: There was a strong correlation between observed TCR beta diversity and the percentage of naive T cells measured by flow cytometry. Compared with the aged group, more naive CD4+ T cells, fewer expanded clones and increased TCR diversity were shown by the long-lived group, suggesting age selection. Total diversity estimates from one million sequenced T cells were considered lower bounds and underestimates. The CMV infection status of donors was not known, potentially confounding age-related changes in expanded clonotypes. Bulk unsorted PBMC profiling prevented conclusive comparison of naive and antigen-experienced compartments. Observed TCR beta diversity per million T cells fell roughly linearly with age, and a significant reduction was already apparent by age around 40.

Its CDR3 holds 14 amino acids, cysteine through phenylalanine. Kept here is only the CDR3 DNA, which spans 42 bases and is read in frame from base 1. CDR1 and CDR2 (SQVTM, ANQGSEA) derive from the germline V gene. V is cut back by 2 bases and J by 5 bases, with 5 bases in the junction unmatched. To note about this clonotype: This clone's antigen is unknown. Base qualities are not provided; no much larger clone lies one nucleotide away.

The chain was built from TRBV29-1 and TRBJ1-4, and 7 junctional nucleotides match TRBD1. This sequence originates from a woman aged 18-30 years in good health. The sequenced sample consisted of blood. The CDR3 reads CSVEPRGWNEKLFF. The DNA sequence is TGCAGCGTTGAACCCAGGGGGTGGAATGAAAAACTGTTTTTT. With the portions outside the CDR3 filled from the reference TRBV29-1 and TRBJ1-4 genes, the complete variable region becomes SAVISQKPSRDICQRGTSLTIQCQVDSQVTMMFWYRQQPGQSLTLIATANQGSEATYESGFVIDKFPISRPNLTFSTLTVSNMSPEDSSIYLCSVEPRGWNEKLFFGSGTQLSVL.